These 23 T cell receptor beta chains came from one sample sequenced in a study of spatial heterogeneity in lung cancer. MiXCR, applied by TCRdb to the 5' RACE reads, yields one record per CDR3 protein. The sample contains under 2,500 distinct CDR3 sequences, around a fifth of which appear only once. Study-level findings and limits: One measure, the expanded intratumoral alpha and beta TCR count, tracked tumor mutation counts.

Stated time point: sample taken at primary tumor resection. Their cognate antigens are unknown. The sequences come from lung tumor tissue, collected at surgery. These receptors were obtained from a male donor with early-stage non-small cell lung cancer.

This clonotype was detected a few times. This beta chain is an off-target read within a library intended for alpha chains, so its frequency means little. The V call is TRBV6-2 or TRBV6-3, the J call TRBJ2-7; D gene uncertain. The V gene lost 2 bases and the J gene lost 6 bases, with 14 bases spanning the gap. Per the germline V gene, CDR1 is MNHEY and CDR2 is SVGEGT. This CDR3 region has 14 residues. CDR3 sequence: CASSYEGRGSEQYF. In DNA, the CDR3 is TGTGCCAGCAGTTACGAAGGCCGAGGTTCCGAGCAGTACTTC.

In this sample, this clonotype is medium-sized. For a library built for alpha chains, this beta chain is a stray read; little rests on its size. V gene TRBV6-1 combines with J gene TRBJ1-4; D is possibly TRBD1 (5 bases). The CDR3 runs 14 residues. Trimming stripped 3 bases from V and 11 bases from J, with 16 bases between. Germline assignment: CDR1 MNHNS and CDR2 SASEGT. The CDR3, as DNA: TGTGCCAGCAGTGACGGCAGGGTATCGGAGAAACTGTTTTTT. Translating it yields CASSDGRVSEKLFF.

This clonotype was counted ten times or more. The library was prepared for alpha chains; this beta chain is a stray read, so its frequency means little. The chain has TRBV19 and TRBJ2-2; D perhaps matches TRBD1 (6 bases). The CDR3 is 16 residues long. Trimming shortened V by 3 bases and J by 1 base, and 12 bases separated the two germline ends. Germline CDR1 reads LNHDA; CDR2 reads SQIVND (reference sequence). The CDR3: CASSISSTGNTGELFF. CDR3 in DNA: TGTGCCAGTAGTATTTCCTCGACAGGGAACACCGGGGAGCTGTTTTTT.

This clonotype is medium-sized. This beta chain is an unintended read in a library built for alpha chains; its size means little. The rearrangement uses TRBV29-1 and TRBJ1-1; no clear D. The CDR3 contains 11 residues. Germline CDR1 and CDR2: SQVTM and ANQGSEA. Deletions cut 6 bases from V and 3 bases from J, with 8 bases between. The CDR3 DNA sequence: TGCAGCGTCAGCAGGTACACTGAAGCTTTCTTT. It encodes CSVSRYTEAFF.

Only a few counts were recorded for this clonotype. This beta chain came through as a stray read in a library set up for alpha chains, and its size says little. This sequence joins TRBV4-1 and TRBJ2-1; TRBD1 matches at 10 bases. With V trimmed by 6 bases and J by 6 bases, 8 bases remained unmatched. The germline CDR1 and CDR2 sequences are MGHRA and YSYEKL. The length of the CDR3 is 15 residues. The CDR3 is CASRPGQGVTNEQFF. CDR3 nucleotide sequence: TGCGCCAGCAGACCCGGACAGGGGGTCACCAATGAGCAGTTCTTC.

Concerning this clonotype itself: This beta chain lies outside the target of a library built for alpha chains; its clone size means little. The genes are TRBV5-4 and TRBJ1-1; the D is unclear. Trimming shortened V by 4 bases and J by 1 base, and 14 bases separated the two germline ends. The V gene's germline CDR1 is SGHNT and CDR2 YYREEE (reference sequence). The CDR3 runs 15 residues. The CDR3 DNA follows: TGTGCCAGCAGCCTATTTGGTCCCCCGAACACTGAAGCTTTCTTT. It encodes CASSLFGPPNTEAFF.

Of note for this clonotype: This beta chain appears as a stray read in a library generated for alpha chains; its size is not informative. This chain connects TRBV14 to TRBJ2-7; D not resolved. CDR1 is SGHDN, CDR2 FVKESK, per germline. Trimming stripped 1 base from V and 3 bases from J, with 4 bases between. CDR3 size: 12 residues. CDR3 bases: TGTGCCAGCAGCCAAGCCATCTACGAGCAGTACTTC. Translation gives CASSQAIYEQYF.

As concerns this clonotype: This beta chain slipped into a library made for alpha chains as a stray read, so its size is not meaningful. This chain uses TRBV12-3 or TRBV12-4 with TRBJ2-5; TRBD1 might be the D (5 bases). The CDR3 has 15 amino acids. Trimming took off 5 bases at V and 6 bases at J, with 19 bases between the two ends. CDR3 nucleotides: TGTGCCAGCAGTCAGACAGCACTGTCATCGAAGACCCAGTACTTC. This translates into CASSQTALSSKTQYF.

This clonotype was counted many times. Found in a library prepared for alpha chains, this beta chain is an off-target read, and its abundance has little meaning. CDR3 amino acids: CASSLPGVGQPQHF. The CDR3 bases are TGCGCCAGCAGCTTGCCGGGAGTAGGTCAGCCCCAGCATTTT. This rearrangement joins TRBV5-1 to TRBJ1-5; no reliable D call. With 1 base removed from V and 6 bases from J, the gap between germline ends came to 11 bases. The germline V gene has CDR1 SGHRS and CDR2 YFSETQ. The CDR3 extends over 14 amino acids. The whole variable domain, filled in from reference TRBV5-1 and TRBJ1-5, reads KAGVTQTPRYLIKTRGQQVTLSCSPISGHRSVSWYQQTPGQGLQFLFEYFSETQRNKGNFPGRFSGRQFSNSRSEMNVSTLELGDSALYLCASSLPGVGQPQHFGDGTRLSIL.

About this clonotype: This beta chain turned up in a library designed for alpha chains; as an off-target read, its abundance says little. The rearrangement joins TRBV29-1 to TRBJ1-2; D gene unclear. Germline CDR1 reads SQVTM; CDR2 reads ANQGSEA. The CDR3 sequence is 12 residues long. With 7 bases removed from V and 0 bases from J, the gap between germline ends came to 9 bases. The CDR3 bases are TGCAGCGCCGAGGCCACTAACTATGGCTACACCTTC. Protein sequence: CSAEATNYGYTF.

Remarks on this clonotype: This beta chain lies outside the target of a library built for alpha chains; its clone size means little. The J gene is TRBJ2-1, the V gene TRBV11-2; D uncertain. Trimming pared 2 bases from V and 0 bases from J, leaving 5 bases between. Germline V CDR1 and CDR2: SGHAT, FQNNGV. CDR3 length: 14 amino acids. The CDR3 sequence: CASSLIVSYNEQFF. In nucleotides, the CDR3 is TGTGCCAGCAGCTTAATAGTCTCCTACAATGAGCAGTTCTTC. The variable domain in full, completed from reference TRBV11-2 and TRBJ2-1, reads EAGVAQSPRYKIIEKRQSVAFWCNPISGHATLYWYQQILGQGPKLLIQFQNNGVVDDSQLPKDRFSAERLKGVDSTLKIQPAKLEDSAVYLCASSLIVSYNEQFFGPGTRLTVL.

This clonotype is medium-sized by share. The library was prepared for alpha chains; this beta chain is a stray read, so its frequency means little. The chain joins TRBV24-1 to TRBJ2-3; 15 positions match TRBD2. Trimming took 3 bases from V and 7 from J; bases not matched to a gene: 10. This CDR3 spans 18 amino acids. Germline V gene lookup returns CDR1 KGHDR and CDR2 SFDVKD. The CDR3 nucleotides are TGTGCCACCAGTGATAGTTCGGGACTAGCGGGAGGCCTAAATACGCAGTATTTT. It yields the protein CATSDSSGLAGGLNTQYF.

A word on this clonotype: With the library built for alpha chains, this beta chain is off target and its frequency is not meaningful. The V and J genes are TRBV5-5 and TRBJ2-1, with a weak D call TRBD2 (6 bases). The ends were cut back, 7 bases at V and 3 bases at J, with 20 bases in the middle. Germline V gene sequence: CDR1 SGHKS, CDR2 YYEKEE (reference sequence). The CDR3 length is 16 residues. CDR3 residues: CASLREEPRFYNEQFF. The CDR3 DNA is TGTGCCAGCCTTAGGGAGGAACCCCGTTTCTACAATGAGCAGTTCTTC.

This clonotype was counted ten times or more. The size of this beta chain means little, since it is a stray read in a library made for alpha chains. V usage is TRBV3-1 and J usage is TRBJ2-2; D gene ambiguous. V lost 0 bases to trimming and J lost 5 bases, with 7 bases between them. This CDR3 region has 14 residues. From germline, CDR1 is LGHDT and CDR2 YNNKEL (reference sequence). In nucleotides, the CDR3 is TGTGCCAGCAGCCAAGATCTGGGGACCGGGGAGCTGTTTTTT. Translation gives CASSQDLGTGELFF.

This clonotype qualifies as medium-sized. For a library built for alpha chains, this beta chain is a stray read; little rests on its size. The chain combines TRBV27 with TRBJ2-7; perhaps TRBD1 as D (6 bases). The CDR3 length is 15 residues. Between the trimmed V and J ends, which lost 3 bases and 0 bases, there was a span of 12 bases. In germline, CDR1 is MNHEY, CDR2 SMNVEV (reference sequence). The CDR3: CASSFGTSVSYEQYF. Written as DNA, the CDR3 is TGTGCCAGCAGTTTTGGGACATCCGTCTCCTACGAGCAGTACTTC.

The sample holds many counts of this clonotype. One end of the junction does not line up with germline, which may come from a read error. Because this beta chain is a stray read in a library intended to capture alpha chains, its abundance should not be given much weight. The chain combines TRBV30 with TRBJ2-7, with TRBD1 as a possible D gene (6 bases). Germline CDR1 reads GTSNPN; CDR2 reads SVGIG (reference sequence). The CDR3 loop spans 10 amino acids. CDR3 region: CAWPDSERPF. The CDR3 nucleotides are TGTGCCTGGCCGGACAGTGAGAGACCTTTC.

By share of the sample, this clonotype is medium-sized. This beta chain is a stray sequence in a library constructed for alpha chains; its clone size is not meaningful. The V gene is TRBV6-5, the J gene TRBJ1-2; 7 bases align to TRBD1. V gave up 0 bases and J gave up 4 bases; unmatched junction bases: 5. The CDR3 sequence is 15 residues long. From germline, CDR1 is MNHEY and CDR2 SVGAGI. In nucleotides, the CDR3 is TGTGCCAGCAGTTACTCAAAGACAGGGTCCTATGGCTACACCTTC. Translated, it gives CASSYSKTGSYGYTF.

Points on this clonotype: Because the library targeted alpha chains, this beta chain is an off-target read whose size means little. V usage is TRBV29-1 and J usage is TRBJ1-5; 8 nucleotides align to TRBD1. J gave up 6 bases and V 6 bases, and 10 bases lay outside the gene matches. The CDR3 is made up of 14 amino acids. Germline V CDR1 and CDR2: SQVTM, ANQGSEA. CDR3 sequence reads: CSVSQGAQGQPQHF. The CDR3 nucleotides read TGCAGCGTGAGCCAGGGGGCGCAGGGTCAGCCCCAGCATTTT.

This clonotype was found many times. This beta chain is a stray sequence in a library constructed for alpha chains; its clone size is not meaningful. V and J are TRBV27 and TRBJ2-3; TRBD2 aligns across 8 bases. J was trimmed by 3 bases and V by 2 bases; bases with no gene match: 4. This CDR3 is built from 15 residues. CDR1 and CDR2 (germline): MNHEY, SMNVEV (reference sequence). CDR3 sequence (DNA): TGTGCCAGCAGTTTAACAGCGGGAGCGACAGATACGCAGTATTTT. Amino acids: CASSLTAGATDTQYF.

This clonotype was detected ten times or more. Since it is a stray read in a library aimed at alpha chains, this beta chain has a size that is not meaningful. V usage is TRBV12-3 or TRBV12-4 and J usage is TRBJ1-3, with 11 positions matching TRBD1. The CDR3 sequence is 16 residues long. The V gene end was trimmed by 5 bases and the J gene end by 3 bases; junction bases not matched to a gene: 6. DNA of the CDR3: TGTGCCAGCAGTAGATTGGGACAGGGGGGTGGAAACACCATATATTTT. It yields the protein CASSRLGQGGGNTIYF.

Concerning this clonotype: Within a library made for alpha chains, this beta chain is off target, and its count is uninformative. The V gene is TRBV29-1, the J gene TRBJ2-7; 10 bases are shared with TRBD1. CDR3 length equals 16 residues. CDR1 is SQVTM, CDR2 ANQGSEA, per germline. V lost 4 bases to trimming and J lost 3 bases; unmatched junction nucleotides: 12. CDR3 sequence: CSVVFLGQGGYYEQYF. DNA for the CDR3: TGCAGCGTTGTTTTTCTAGGACAGGGGGGTTACTACGAGCAGTACTTC.

As to this clonotype: Germline is not matched at one junction end, which may reflect a read error. This beta chain is a stray sequence in a library constructed for alpha chains; its clone size is not meaningful. The chain joins TRBV6-1 to TRBJ2-2; D possibly corresponds to TRBD2 (5 bases). The germline gives CDR1 MNHNS, CDR2 SASEGT. The CDR3 has 15 residues. In nucleotides, the CDR3 is TGTGCCAGCAGTGGGTCAGACCTAGACACCGGGGAGCTGATTTTT. Amino acid sequence: CASSGSDLDTGELIF.

This clonotype has a count of ten or more. This beta chain was picked up by a library intended for alpha chains and is off target, so its count carries little meaning. The rearrangement links TRBV7-9 to TRBJ2-7; D is possibly TRBD2 (6 bases). The CDR3 is 14 amino acids. V lost 2 bases to trimming and J lost 2 bases, with 10 bases between them. CDR1 is SEHNR, CDR2 FQNEAQ, per germline (reference sequence). The CDR3 nucleotides read TGTGCCAGCAGCTTAACTAGCACTACCTACGAGCAGTACTTC. Its translation: CASSLTSTTYEQYF.